This TCR beta chain was profiled in a study of T-cell memory formation after mild COVID-19. Overall study findings and caveats: Cross-reactive memory appears to have joined, as suggested by some responding clones showing up in pre-infection memory.

Worth noting for this clonotype: As yet, its antigen is unknown.

V lost 2 bases and J lost 5, with 18 bases in between. This CDR3 spans 16 amino acids. Germline assignment: CDR1 LGHDT and CDR2 YNNKEL (reference sequence). cDNA libraries for TCR alpha and TCR beta, carrying sample barcodes and UMIs, came from 5'RACE with constant-segment primers. TCRdb itself ran the 5' RACE reads through MiXCR, one entry per CDR3 protein. The table includes some 450,000 distinct CDR3 sequences, 15% to 25% detected once. This TCR was recovered from an adult woman who had mild COVID-19 (a few samples of this study predate the infection). Cell type and time point are not known. This chain uses TRBV3-1 with TRBJ2-5; tentatively, D is TRBD2 (7 bases). The sample consisted of PBMCs or a T cell subset sorted from them (not recorded which). The CDR3 bases are TGTGCCAGCAGCCAATCGGGGGGCACACCCTGGGAGACCCAGTACTTC. This sequence encodes CASSQSGGTPWETQYF.